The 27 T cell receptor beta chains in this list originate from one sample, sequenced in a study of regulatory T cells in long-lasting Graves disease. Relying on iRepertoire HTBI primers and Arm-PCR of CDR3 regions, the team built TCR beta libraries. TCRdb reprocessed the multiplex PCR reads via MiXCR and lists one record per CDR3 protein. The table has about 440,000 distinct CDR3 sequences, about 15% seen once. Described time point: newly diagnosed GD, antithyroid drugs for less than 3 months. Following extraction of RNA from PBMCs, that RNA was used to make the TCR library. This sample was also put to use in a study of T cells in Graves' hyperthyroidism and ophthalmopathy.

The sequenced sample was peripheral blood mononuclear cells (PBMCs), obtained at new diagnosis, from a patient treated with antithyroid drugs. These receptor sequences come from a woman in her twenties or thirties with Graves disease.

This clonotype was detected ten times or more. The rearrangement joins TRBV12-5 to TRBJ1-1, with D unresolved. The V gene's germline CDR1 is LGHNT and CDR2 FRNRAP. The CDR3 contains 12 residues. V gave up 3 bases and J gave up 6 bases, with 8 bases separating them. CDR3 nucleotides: TGTGCTAGTGGTTTTGATGGGGCTGAAGCTTTCTTT. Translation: CASGFDGAEAFF.

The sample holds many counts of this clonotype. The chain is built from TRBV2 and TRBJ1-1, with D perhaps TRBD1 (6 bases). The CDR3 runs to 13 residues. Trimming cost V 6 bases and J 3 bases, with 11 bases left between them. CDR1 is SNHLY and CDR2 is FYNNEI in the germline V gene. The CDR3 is CASRTGGYTEAFF. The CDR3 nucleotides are TGTGCCAGCAGGACAGGAGGGTACACTGAAGCTTTCTTT.

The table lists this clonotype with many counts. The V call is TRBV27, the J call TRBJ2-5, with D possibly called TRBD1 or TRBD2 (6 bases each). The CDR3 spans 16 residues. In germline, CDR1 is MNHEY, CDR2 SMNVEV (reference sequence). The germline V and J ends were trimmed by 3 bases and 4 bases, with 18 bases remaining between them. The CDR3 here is CASSLGKEGDRETQYF. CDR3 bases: TGTGCCAGCAGTTTGGGCAAGGAGGGGGATCGAGAGACCCAGTACTTC.

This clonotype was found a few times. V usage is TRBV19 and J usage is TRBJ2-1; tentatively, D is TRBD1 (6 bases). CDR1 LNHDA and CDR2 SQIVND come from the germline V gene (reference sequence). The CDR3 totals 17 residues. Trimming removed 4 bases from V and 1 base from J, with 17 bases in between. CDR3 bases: TGTGCCAGTAGTAGATGGTGGGACATTAAATCCTACAATGAGCAGTTCTTC. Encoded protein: CASSRWWDIKSYNEQFF.

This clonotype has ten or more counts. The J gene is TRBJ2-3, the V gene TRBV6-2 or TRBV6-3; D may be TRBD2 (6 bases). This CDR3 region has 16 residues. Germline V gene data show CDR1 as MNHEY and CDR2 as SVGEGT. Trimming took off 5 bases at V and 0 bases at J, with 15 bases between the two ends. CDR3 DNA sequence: TGTGCCAGCAGTGCTCGTACGGGAGTAAGCACAGATACGCAGTATTTT. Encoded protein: CASSARTGVSTDTQYF.

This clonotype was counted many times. In nucleotides, the CDR3 is TGTGCCAGCAGCGCCATCAGACAGGGGTTGGCCTACGAGCAGTACTTC. This sequence encodes CASSAIRQGLAYEQYF. V usage is TRBV4-2 and J usage is TRBJ2-7, with 8 nucleotides matching TRBD1. The V gene's germline CDR1 is LGHNA and CDR2 YNFKEQ. This CDR3 is 16 amino acids long. Trimming took 5 bases from V and 2 from J; bases not matched to a gene: 11.

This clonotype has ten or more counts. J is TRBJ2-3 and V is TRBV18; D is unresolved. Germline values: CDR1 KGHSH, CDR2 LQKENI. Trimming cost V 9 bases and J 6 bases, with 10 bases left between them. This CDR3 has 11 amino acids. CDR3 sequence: CASGSLDTQYF. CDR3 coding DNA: TGTGCCAGTGGGTCACTTGATACGCAGTATTTT. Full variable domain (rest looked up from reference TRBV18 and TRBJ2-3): NAGVMQNPRHLVRRRGQEARLRCSPMKGHSHVYWYRQLPEEGLKFMVYLQKENIIDESGMPKERFSAEFPKEGPSILRIQQVVRGDSAAYFCASGSLDTQYFGPGTRLTVL.

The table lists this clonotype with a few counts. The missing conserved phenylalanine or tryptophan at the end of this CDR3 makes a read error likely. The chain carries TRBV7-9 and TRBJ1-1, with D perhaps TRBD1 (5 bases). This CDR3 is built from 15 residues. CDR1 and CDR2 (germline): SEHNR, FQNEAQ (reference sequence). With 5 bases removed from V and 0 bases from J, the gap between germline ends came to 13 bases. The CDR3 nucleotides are TGTGCCAGCAGCCATCGGGACGGCCTGAACACTGAAGCTTTCCTT. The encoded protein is CASSHRDGLNTEAFL.

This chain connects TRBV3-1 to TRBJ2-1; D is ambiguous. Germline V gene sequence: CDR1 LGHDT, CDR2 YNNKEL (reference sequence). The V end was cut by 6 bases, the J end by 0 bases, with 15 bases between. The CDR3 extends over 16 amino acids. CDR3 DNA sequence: TGTGCCAGCAGTCCCGGTGGTCGAGGCTCCTACAATGAGCAGTTCTTC. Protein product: CASSPGGRGSYNEQFF.

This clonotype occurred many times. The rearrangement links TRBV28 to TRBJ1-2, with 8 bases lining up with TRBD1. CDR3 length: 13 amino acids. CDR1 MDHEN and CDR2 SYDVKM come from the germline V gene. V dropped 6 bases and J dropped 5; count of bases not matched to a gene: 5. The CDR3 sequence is CASSRQGKYGYTF. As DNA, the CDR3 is TGTGCCAGCAGCCGACAGGGGAAATATGGCTACACCTTC.

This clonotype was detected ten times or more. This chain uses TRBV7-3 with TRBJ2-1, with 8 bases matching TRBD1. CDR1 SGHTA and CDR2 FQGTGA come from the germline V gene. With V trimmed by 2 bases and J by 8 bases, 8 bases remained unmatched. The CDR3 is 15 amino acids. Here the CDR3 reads CASSLLGTGMDEQFF. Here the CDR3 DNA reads TGTGCCAGCAGCTTATTAGGGACAGGCATGGATGAGCAGTTCTTC.

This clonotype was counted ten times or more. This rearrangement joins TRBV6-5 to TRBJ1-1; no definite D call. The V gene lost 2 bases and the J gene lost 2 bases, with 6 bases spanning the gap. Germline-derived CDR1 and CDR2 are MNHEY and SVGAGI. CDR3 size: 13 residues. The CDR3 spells CASSYRPNTEAFF. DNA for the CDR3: TGTGCCAGCAGTTACAGGCCAAACACTGAAGCTTTCTTT.

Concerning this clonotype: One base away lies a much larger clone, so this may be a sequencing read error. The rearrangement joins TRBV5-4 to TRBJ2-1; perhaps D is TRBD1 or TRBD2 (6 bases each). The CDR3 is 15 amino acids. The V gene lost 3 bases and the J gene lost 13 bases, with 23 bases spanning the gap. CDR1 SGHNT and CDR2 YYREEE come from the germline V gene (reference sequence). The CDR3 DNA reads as TGTGCCAGCAGCTCGGAGGGGGGAGTTCGCGAGACCCAGTTCTTC. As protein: CASSSEGGVRETQFF.

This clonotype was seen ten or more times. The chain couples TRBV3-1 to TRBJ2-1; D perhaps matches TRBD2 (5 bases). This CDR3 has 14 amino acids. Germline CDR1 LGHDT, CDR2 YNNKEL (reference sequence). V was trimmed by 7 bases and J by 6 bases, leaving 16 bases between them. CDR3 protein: CASNIAGEGNEQFF. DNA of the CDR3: TGTGCCAGCAACATTGCTGGAGAGGGCAATGAGCAGTTCTTC.

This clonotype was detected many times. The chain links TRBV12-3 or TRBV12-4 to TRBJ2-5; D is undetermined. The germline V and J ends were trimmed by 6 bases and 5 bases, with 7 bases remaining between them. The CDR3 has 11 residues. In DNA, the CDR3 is TGTGCCAGCAGCCACCGGGAGACCCAGTACTTC. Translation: CASSHRETQYF.

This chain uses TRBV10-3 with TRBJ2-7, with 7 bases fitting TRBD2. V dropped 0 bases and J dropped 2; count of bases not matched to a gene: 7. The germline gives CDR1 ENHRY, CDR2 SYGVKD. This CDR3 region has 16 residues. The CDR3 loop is CAISESGGNIPYEQYF. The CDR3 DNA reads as TGTGCCATCAGTGAGTCGGGAGGGAACATCCCCTACGAGCAGTACTTC.

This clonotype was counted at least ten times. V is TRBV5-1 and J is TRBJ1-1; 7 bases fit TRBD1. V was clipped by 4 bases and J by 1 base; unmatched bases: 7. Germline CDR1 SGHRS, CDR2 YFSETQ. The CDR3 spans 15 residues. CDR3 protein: CASSRSGQQNTEAFF. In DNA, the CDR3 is TGCGCCAGCAGCCGCTCGGGACAGCAGAACACTGAAGCTTTCTTT.

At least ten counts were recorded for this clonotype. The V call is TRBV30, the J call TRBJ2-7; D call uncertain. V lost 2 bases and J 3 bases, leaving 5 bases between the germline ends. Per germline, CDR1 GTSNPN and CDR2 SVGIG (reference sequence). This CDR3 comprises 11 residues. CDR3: CAWSLLYEQYF. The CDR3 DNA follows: TGTGCCTGGAGTTTGCTCTACGAGCAGTACTTC.

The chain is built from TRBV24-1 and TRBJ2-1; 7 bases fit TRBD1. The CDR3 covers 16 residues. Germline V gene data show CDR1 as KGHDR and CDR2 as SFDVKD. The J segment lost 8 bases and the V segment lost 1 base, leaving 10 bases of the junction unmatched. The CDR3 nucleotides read TGTGCCACCAGTGATTTACAGGGGAAGAGCTTCGATGAGCAGTTCTTC. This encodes CATSDLQGKSFDEQFF.

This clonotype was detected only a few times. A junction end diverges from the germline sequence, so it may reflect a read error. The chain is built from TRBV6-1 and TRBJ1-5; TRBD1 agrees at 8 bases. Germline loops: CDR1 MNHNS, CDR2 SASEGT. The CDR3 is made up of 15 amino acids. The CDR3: CASSKAGGAGQPQHF. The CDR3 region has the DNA TGTGCCAGCAGTAAAGCAGGGGGCGCGGGACAGCCCCAGCATTTT.

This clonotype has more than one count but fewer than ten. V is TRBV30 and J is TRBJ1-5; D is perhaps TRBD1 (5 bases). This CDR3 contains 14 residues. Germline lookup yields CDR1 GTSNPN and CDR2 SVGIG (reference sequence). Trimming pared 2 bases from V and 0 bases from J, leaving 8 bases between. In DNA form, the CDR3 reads TGTGCCTGGAGTACGGGGGATAGCAATCAGCCCCAGCATTTT. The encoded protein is CAWSTGDSNQPQHF.

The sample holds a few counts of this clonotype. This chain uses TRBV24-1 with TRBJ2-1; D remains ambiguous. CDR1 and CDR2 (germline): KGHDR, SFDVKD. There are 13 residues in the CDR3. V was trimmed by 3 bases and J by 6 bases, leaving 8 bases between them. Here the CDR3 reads CATSDNGANEQFF. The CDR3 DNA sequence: TGTGCCACCAGTGATAACGGAGCCAATGAGCAGTTCTTC.

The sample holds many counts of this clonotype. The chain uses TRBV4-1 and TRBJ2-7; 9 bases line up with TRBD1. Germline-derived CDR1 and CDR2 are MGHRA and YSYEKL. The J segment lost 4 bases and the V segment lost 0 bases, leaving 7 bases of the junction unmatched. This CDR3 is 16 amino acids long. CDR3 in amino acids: CASSQDQGTGRYEQYF. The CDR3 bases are TGCGCCAGCAGCCAAGATCAAGGGACAGGGAGGTACGAGCAGTACTTC.

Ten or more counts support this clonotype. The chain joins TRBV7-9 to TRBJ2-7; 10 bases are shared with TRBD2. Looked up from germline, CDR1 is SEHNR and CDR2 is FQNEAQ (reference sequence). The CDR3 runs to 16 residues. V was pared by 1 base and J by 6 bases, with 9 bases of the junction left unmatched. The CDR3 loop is CASSLDRLGLAIEQYF. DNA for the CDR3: TGTGCCAGCAGCTTAGACAGGTTGGGACTAGCGATCGAGCAGTACTTC.

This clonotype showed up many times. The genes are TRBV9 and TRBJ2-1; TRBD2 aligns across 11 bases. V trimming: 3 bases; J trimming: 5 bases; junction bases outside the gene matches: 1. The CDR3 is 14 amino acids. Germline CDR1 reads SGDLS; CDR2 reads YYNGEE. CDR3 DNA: TGTGCCAGCAGCGCGACTAGCGGGAACAATGAGCAGTTCTTC. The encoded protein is CASSATSGNNEQFF.

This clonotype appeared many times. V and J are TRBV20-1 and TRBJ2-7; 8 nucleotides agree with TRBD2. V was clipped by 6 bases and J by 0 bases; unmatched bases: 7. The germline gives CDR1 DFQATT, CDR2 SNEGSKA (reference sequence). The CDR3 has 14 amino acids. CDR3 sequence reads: CSARSGASSYEQYF. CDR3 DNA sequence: TGCAGTGCCCGTAGCGGGGCTAGCTCCTACGAGCAGTACTTC.

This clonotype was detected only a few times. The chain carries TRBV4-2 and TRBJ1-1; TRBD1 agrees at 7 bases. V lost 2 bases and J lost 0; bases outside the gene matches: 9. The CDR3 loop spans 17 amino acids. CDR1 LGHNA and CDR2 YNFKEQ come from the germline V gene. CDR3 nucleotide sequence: TGTGCCAGCAGCCAAACATTGGGGGGACAGCTGAACACTGAAGCTTTCTTT. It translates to CASSQTLGGQLNTEAFF.